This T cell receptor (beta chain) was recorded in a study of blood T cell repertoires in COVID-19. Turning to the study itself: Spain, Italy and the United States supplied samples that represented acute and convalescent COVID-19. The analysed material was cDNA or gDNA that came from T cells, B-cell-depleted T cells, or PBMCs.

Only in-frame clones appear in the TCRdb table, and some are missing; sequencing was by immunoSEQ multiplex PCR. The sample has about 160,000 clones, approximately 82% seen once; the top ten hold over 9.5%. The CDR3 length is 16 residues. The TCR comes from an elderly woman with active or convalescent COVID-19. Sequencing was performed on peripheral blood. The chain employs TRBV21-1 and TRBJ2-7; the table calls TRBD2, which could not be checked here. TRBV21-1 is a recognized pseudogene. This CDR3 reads CASSTALAGELYEQYF. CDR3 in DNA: TGTGCCAGCAGCACTGCACTAGCGGGAGAACTCTACGAGCAGTACTTC.